One sample yielded the 19 T cell receptor beta chains listed below, sequenced in a study of T-cell memory formation after mild COVID-19. MiXCR, run by TCRdb on the 5' RACE reads, gives a single entry per CDR3 protein. The table includes approximately 260,000 distinct CDR3 sequences, roughly 15% detected once. The material sequenced was PBMCs or a T cell subset sorted from them (not recorded which). These TCRs come from a man aged 18 to 35 who had mild COVID-19 (a few samples of this study predate the infection). Cell type and time point are not known.

J is TRBJ2-1 and V is TRBV9; 8 bases align to TRBD2. J lost 1 base, V lost 3 bases, and 6 bases had no gene match. This CDR3 has 16 residues. The germline V gene encodes CDR1 SGDLS and CDR2 YYNGEE. This CDR3 is CASSAGGGISYNEQFF. For the CDR3, the DNA is TGTGCCAGCAGCGCCGGGGGGGGTATTTCCTACAATGAGCAGTTCTTC. The full variable domain, its missing parts supplied by reference TRBV9 and TRBJ2-1, is DSGVTQTPKHLITATGQRVTLRCSPRSGDLSVYWYQQSLDQGLQFLIQYYNGEERAKGNILERFSAQQFPDLHSELNLSSLELGDSALYFCASSAGGGISYNEQFFGPGTRLTVL.

This chain connects TRBV7-3 to TRBJ1-5; the match to TRBD1 covers 8 bases. The length of the CDR3 is 13 residues. Germline V CDR1 and CDR2: SGHTA, FQGTGA. V shed 5 bases and J 5 bases; nucleotides not matched to a gene: 2. DNA of the CDR3: TGTGCCAGCAGCCAGACAGGGGATCAGCCCCAGCATTTT. Its translation is CASSQTGDQPQHF.

This clonotype was detected many times. This chain joins TRBV7-2 and TRBJ2-2; 15 nucleotides agree with TRBD2. CDR3 length: 20 residues. The germline gives CDR1 SGHTA, CDR2 FQGNSA. After removal of 5 bases from V and 0 bases from J, the junction contained 10 bases not matched to a gene. CDR3 in DNA: TGTGCCAGCAGCGCAACCGGGACTAGCGGGGGGTCTCCGAACACCGGGGAGCTGTTTTTT. Protein product: CASSATGTSGGSPNTGELFF.

The chain carries TRBV11-2 and TRBJ2-3, with D hard to call. Germline loops: CDR1 SGHAT, CDR2 FQNNGV. This CDR3 region has 15 residues. V lost 1 base, J lost 6 bases, and 14 bases lay in between. CDR3 coding DNA: TGTGCCAGCAGCTTAGGGGCAGCCCTTCGCGATACGCAGTATTTT. It is translated as CASSLGAALRDTQYF.

The chain couples TRBV7-9 to TRBJ2-3, with 10 bases that match TRBD2. The CDR3 is 16 residues long. Germline V gene lookup returns CDR1 SEHNR and CDR2 FQNEAQ (reference sequence). Germline trimming cut 5 bases from V and 4 bases from J; bases unmatched to any gene: 9. The CDR3 sequence is CASSLPSGGVADTQYF. The CDR3 DNA reads as TGTGCCAGCAGCCTCCCGAGCGGGGGGGTCGCAGATACGCAGTATTTT.

This clonotype has only a few counts. DNA for the CDR3: TGTGCCAGCAGTTCTAACAGGGGGTTTGACTACGAGCAGTACGTC. Its protein is CASSSNRGFDYEQYV. This rearrangement joins TRBV28 to TRBJ2-7; TRBD1 agrees at 8 bases. Germline assignment: CDR1 MDHEN and CDR2 SYDVKM. CDR3 length: 15 amino acids. V lost 4 bases to trimming and J lost 3 bases; unmatched junction nucleotides: 8.

The J gene is TRBJ2-3, the V gene TRBV6-5, with 8 bases lining up with TRBD2. J lost 0 bases, V lost 6 bases, and 8 bases had no gene match. Germline assignment: CDR1 MNHEY and CDR2 SVGAGI. CDR3 length: 16 residues. For the CDR3, the DNA is TGTGCCAGCAGCAGAAGCGGGGGTTCTAGCACAGATACGCAGTATTTT. It specifies CASSRSGGSSTDTQYF.

V usage is TRBV7-2 and J usage is TRBJ2-3; 8 bases align to TRBD2. Germline V gene sequence: CDR1 SGHTA, CDR2 FQGNSA. This CDR3 contains 15 residues. V dropped 5 bases and J dropped 2; count of bases not matched to a gene: 6. CDR3 DNA sequence: TGTGCCAGCAGCCCGGGACTAGGAGTCACAGATACGCAGTATTTT. Its translation is CASSPGLGVTDTQYF.

In nucleotides, the CDR3 is TGTGCCAGTAGTATCCCCCTCCCGGGGTCACCCCTCCACTTT. This gives the protein CASSIPLPGSPLHF. The genes are TRBV19 and TRBJ1-6; no clear D gene. V dropped 3 bases and J dropped 10 bases, with 13 bases sitting between them. The CDR3 loop spans 14 amino acids. Germline lookup yields CDR1 LNHDA and CDR2 SQIVND (reference sequence).

This clonotype was seen at least ten times. The gene calls are TRBV7-6 and TRBJ2-7; D call uncertain. This CDR3 is built from 14 residues. CDR1 is SGHVS and CDR2 is FNYEAQ in the germline V gene. The germline V and J ends were trimmed by 0 bases and 8 bases, with 14 bases remaining between them. The CDR3 DNA follows: TGTGCCAGCAGCTTAGCTGGGAAAGACATTAAGCAGTACTTC. As protein: CASSLAGKDIKQYF.

The rearrangement joins TRBV7-9 to TRBJ2-7, with D perhaps TRBD1 or TRBD2 (5 bases each). Germline CDR1 and CDR2: SEHNR and FQNEAQ (reference sequence). The CDR3 is 13 residues long. V was cut by 4 bases and J by 7 bases, with 14 bases left in between. CDR3 sequence (DNA): TGTGCCAGCAGCTCGGGACGGAGCCTTGAGCAGTACTTC. This translates into CASSSGRSLEQYF.

The CDR3 DNA reads as TGTGCCAGCTCCGTTGACAGGGCTGAAGCTTTCTTT. Amino acids: CASSVDRAEAFF. V gene TRBV7-9 combines with J gene TRBJ1-1; 7 nucleotides line up with TRBD1. Germline V gives CDR1 SEHNR, CDR2 FQNEAQ (reference sequence). The CDR3 totals 12 residues. The trim removed 8 bases at V and 6 bases at J, leaving 6 bases unmatched.

This clonotype was counted only a few times. This rearrangement joins TRBV6-5 to TRBJ2-7; TRBD2 agrees at 10 bases. The CDR3 has 14 amino acids. Germline assignment: CDR1 MNHEY and CDR2 SVGAGI. Trimming at V came to 4 bases and at J to 4 bases, leaving 4 bases not matched to a gene. The CDR3 reads CASSSAGGQYEQYV. DNA of the CDR3: TGTGCCAGCAGTTCAGCGGGGGGGCAGTACGAGCAGTACGTC.

This chain connects TRBV6-5 to TRBJ1-2; unclear D gene. Germline V CDR1 and CDR2: MNHEY, SVGAGI. This CDR3 region has 13 residues. Trimming removed 6 bases at V and 3 bases at J, with 11 bases between. CDR3 DNA: TGTGCCAGCAGACTAGAGATCGACTATGGCTACACCTTC. Its protein product is CASRLEIDYGYTF.

The V and J genes are TRBV5-6 and TRBJ2-1; perhaps TRBD2 as D (6 bases). The germline V and J ends were trimmed by 1 base and 4 bases, with 12 bases remaining between them. From germline, CDR1 is SGHDT and CDR2 YYEEEE. This CDR3 is 15 amino acids long. CDR3 residues: CASSLMDYVYNEQFF. As DNA, the CDR3 is TGTGCCAGCAGCTTGATGGACTACGTATACAATGAGCAGTTCTTC.

The chain combines TRBV24-1 with TRBJ2-2, with D unclear. Looked up from germline, CDR1 is KGHDR and CDR2 is SFDVKD. CDR3 length: 13 residues. Trimming pared 4 bases from V and 5 bases from J, leaving 7 bases between. Here the CDR3 reads CATSERWTGELFF. The CDR3 region has the DNA TGTGCCACCAGTGAACGGTGGACCGGGGAGCTGTTTTTT.

Only a few counts were recorded for this clonotype. The rearrangement uses TRBV7-2 and TRBJ1-2; possibly TRBD1 for D (5 bases). Trimming took 1 base from V and 4 from J, leaving 10 bases between them. The V gene's germline CDR1 is SGHTA and CDR2 FQGNSA. This CDR3 has 14 amino acids. The CDR3 DNA reads as TGTGCCAGCAGCTTAGGGGGGTGGGGCTATGGCTACACCTTC. Encoded protein: CASSLGGWGYGYTF.

This rearrangement joins TRBV7-3 to TRBJ2-5, with D uncertain. The CDR3 length is 13 residues. Germline V lookup: CDR1 SGHTA, CDR2 FQGTGA. V dropped 4 bases and J dropped 0 bases, with 6 bases sitting between them. Here the CDR3 DNA reads TGTGCCAGCAGCTCCGAGTACCAAGAGACCCAGTACTTC. Amino acids: CASSSEYQETQYF.

This chain joins TRBV3-1 and TRBJ1-1, with D perhaps matching TRBD1 (5 bases). The V end lost 0 bases, the J end lost 1 base, and 6 bases lay between the germline ends. The CDR3 extends over 14 amino acids. CDR1 is LGHDT, CDR2 YNNKEL, per germline (reference sequence). The CDR3 sequence is CASSQETENTEAFF. DNA for the CDR3: TGTGCCAGCAGCCAAGAGACAGAGAACACTGAAGCTTTCTTT.